This T cell receptor beta chain was captured by sequencing in a study of T cells in Graves' hyperthyroidism and ophthalmopathy. General study findings and limits: Before onset, by a median of 6.5 months, the model predicted ophthalmopathy.

Criteria for exclusion of patients were uncontrolled infection, other autoimmune disease, pregnancy or lactation. From more than 9.5 ml of fresh peripheral blood, PBMCs were isolated. This clonotype was counted ten times or more. What it recognizes is unknown. Germline CDR1 and CDR2: LNHNV and YYDKDF (reference sequence). The V gene lost 0 bases and the J gene lost 7 bases, with 9 bases spanning the gap. CDR3 size: 13 residues. The CDR3 regions of TCR beta were amplified from RNA transcripts. HTBI primers drove first-round RT-PCR of the TCR CDR3. TCRdb used MiXCR to reprocess the multiplex PCR reads, holding one entry per CDR3 protein. The table shows roughly 240,000 distinct CDR3 sequences, with approximately 23% occurring only once.

The chain uses TRBV15 and TRBJ1-1, with D unclear. The receptor comes from a woman aged 40 to 49 with Graves' ophthalmopathy. The material sequenced was blood. The CDR3 DNA reads as TGTGCCACCAGCAGAGATAGTGGGTTTGAAGCTTTCTTT. Translating gives CATSRDSGFEAFF.